The source of this T cell receptor beta chain is a study of CD8 T cells in ankylosing spondylitis. A quantitative 5'-RACE method, one with molecular barcodes, was used to make TCR beta libraries. TCRdb used MiXCR to reprocess the 5' RACE reads, holding one entry per CDR3 protein. In the table there are approximately 200,000 distinct CDR3 sequences, roughly 12% of which are singletons. This clonotype has a handful of counts. What it recognizes is unknown. Overall study findings and caveats: Earlier authors reported some of these motif variants in reactive arthritis synovial fluid and blood. Disease-associated clones were reportedly significantly overrepresented in matched ankylosing spondylitis synovial fluid. The authors found the disease-linked clones to be CD8+ and relatively rare in peripheral blood.

The CDR3 spans 13 residues. Trimming pared 10 bases from V and 4 bases from J, leaving 13 bases between. Germline V lookup: CDR1 ENHRY, CDR2 SYGVKD. Material: blood, either unsorted or a sorted T cell fraction (not recorded which). V and J are TRBV10-3 and TRBJ2-2, with a tentative D call TRBD2 (6 bases). This receptor was taken from a male donor with ankylosing spondylitis or in good health (not recorded which). The CDR3 sequence: CANGTSCTGELFF. CDR3 DNA: TGTGCCAACGGGACTTCCTGCACCGGGGAGCTGTTTTTT.